This T cell receptor beta chain was retrieved from a study of vaccination and CD4 T cells after COVID-19. The Oncomine TCR Beta short-read assay was applied to DNA of cultured CD4+ T cells. Using its own MiXCR run on the PCR reads, TCRdb lists one record per CDR3 protein. The sample has around 20,000 distinct CDR3 sequences; 55% to 60% are singletons. As concerns this clonotype: Its antigen is undetermined.

The V end lost 0 bases, the J end lost 6 bases, and 12 bases lay between the germline ends. The CDR3 is 15 residues long. Germline lookup yields CDR1 LGHNA and CDR2 YSLEER. Treatment specified: roughly 10-day PBMC culture with coronavirus spike peptide pools or control peptides (ViraFEST assay). This chain uses TRBV4-3 with TRBJ1-5; D is unclear. The clonotype was recovered from a human donor who had recovered from COVID-19. This specimen was CD4+ T cells from blood, cultured in vitro, taken after SARS-CoV-2 vaccination. CDR3 sequence: CASSQEASASQPQHF. The CDR3 DNA follows: TGCGCCAGCAGCCAAGAGGCCTCAGCCAGTCAGCCCCAGCATTTT.